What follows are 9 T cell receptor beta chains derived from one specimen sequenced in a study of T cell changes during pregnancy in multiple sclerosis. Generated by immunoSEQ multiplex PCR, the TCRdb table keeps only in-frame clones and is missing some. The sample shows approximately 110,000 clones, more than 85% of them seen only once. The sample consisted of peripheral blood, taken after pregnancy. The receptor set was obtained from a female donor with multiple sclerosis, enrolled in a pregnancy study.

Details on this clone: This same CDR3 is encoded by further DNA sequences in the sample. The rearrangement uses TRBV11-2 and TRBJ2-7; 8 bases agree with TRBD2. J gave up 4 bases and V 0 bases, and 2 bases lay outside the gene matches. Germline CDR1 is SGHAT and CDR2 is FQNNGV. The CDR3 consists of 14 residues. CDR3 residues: CASSLDRLAYEQYF. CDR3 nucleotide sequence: TGTGCCAGCAGCTTAGATCGACTAGCGTACGAGCAGTACTTC.

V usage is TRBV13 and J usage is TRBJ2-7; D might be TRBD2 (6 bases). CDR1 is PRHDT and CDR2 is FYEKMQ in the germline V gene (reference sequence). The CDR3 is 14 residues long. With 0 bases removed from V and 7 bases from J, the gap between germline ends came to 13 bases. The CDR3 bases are TGTGCCAGCAGCTTAGGTCTGGGAAGCGGGGAGCAGTACTTC. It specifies CASSLGLGSGEQYF.

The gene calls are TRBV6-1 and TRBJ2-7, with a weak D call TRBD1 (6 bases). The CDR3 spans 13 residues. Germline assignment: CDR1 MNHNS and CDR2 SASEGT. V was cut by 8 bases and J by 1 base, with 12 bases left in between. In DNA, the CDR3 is TGTGCCAGCGACACAGGGATGTCCTACGAGCAGTACTTC. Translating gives CASDTGMSYEQYF.

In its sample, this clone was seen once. The CDR3 here is CASTSEARGQFF. DNA of the CDR3: TGTGCCAGCACTTCCGAAGCCCGAGGCCAGTTCTTC. V is TRBV27 and J is TRBJ2-1; no firm D call. The CDR3 covers 12 residues. Germline lookup yields CDR1 MNHEY and CDR2 SMNVEV (reference sequence). Trimming removed 7 bases from V and 13 bases from J, with 17 bases in between.

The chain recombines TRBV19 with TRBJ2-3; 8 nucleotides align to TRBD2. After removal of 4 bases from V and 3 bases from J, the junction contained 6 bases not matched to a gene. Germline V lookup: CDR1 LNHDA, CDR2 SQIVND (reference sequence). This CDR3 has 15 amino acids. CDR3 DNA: TGTGCCAGTAGTACCGGGGGGGCGGGAACAGATACGCAGTATTTT. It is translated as CASSTGGAGTDTQYF.

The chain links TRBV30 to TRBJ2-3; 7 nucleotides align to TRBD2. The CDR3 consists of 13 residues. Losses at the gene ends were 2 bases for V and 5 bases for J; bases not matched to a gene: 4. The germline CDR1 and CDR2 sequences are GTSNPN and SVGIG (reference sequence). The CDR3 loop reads CAWSKSGVDTQYF. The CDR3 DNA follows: TGTGCCTGGAGTAAAAGCGGGGTAGATACGCAGTATTTT.

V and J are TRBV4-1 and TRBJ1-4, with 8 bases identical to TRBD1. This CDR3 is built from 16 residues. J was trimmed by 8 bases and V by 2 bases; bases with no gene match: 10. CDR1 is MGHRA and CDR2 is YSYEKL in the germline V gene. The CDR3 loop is CASSQKMDRAVEKLFF. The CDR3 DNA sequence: TGCGCCAGCAGCCAAAAGATGGACAGGGCGGTCGAAAAACTGTTTTTT.

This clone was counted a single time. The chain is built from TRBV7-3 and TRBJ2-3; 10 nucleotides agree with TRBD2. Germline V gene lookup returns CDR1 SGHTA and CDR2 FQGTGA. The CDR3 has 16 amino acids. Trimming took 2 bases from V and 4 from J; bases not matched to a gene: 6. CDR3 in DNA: TGTGCCAGCAGCTTAGGGCTAGCGGGGGTCCCAGATACGCAGTATTTT. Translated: CASSLGLAGVPDTQYF.

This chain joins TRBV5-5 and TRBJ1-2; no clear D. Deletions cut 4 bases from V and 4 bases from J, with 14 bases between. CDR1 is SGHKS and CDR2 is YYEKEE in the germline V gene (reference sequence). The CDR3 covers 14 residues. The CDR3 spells CASSAFGSLYGYTF. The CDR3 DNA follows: TGTGCCAGCAGCGCATTCGGGTCCCTCTATGGCTACACCTTC.